Shown below are 30 T cell receptor beta chains from a single sample sequenced in a study of human T cells and chemical hapten exposure. TCRdb fed the RACE reads into MiXCR, producing one record per CDR3 protein. The sample records 300,000 to 450,000 distinct CDR3 sequences, roughly 5.3% being singletons. Time point: pre-sensitization, week 0. Noted treatment: therapeutic diphenylcyclopropenone sensitization with weekly scalp DPC. The sequences come from whole blood, collected in connection with sensitization to the hapten diphenylcyclopropenone (DPC). These receptors were obtained from a woman between 45 and 60 years old with alopecia areata. Some clones in this sample may be carry-over from other donors' samples.

V is TRBV20-1 and J is TRBJ2-7, with a possible D match to TRBD2 (5 bases). The CDR3 runs to 15 residues. In germline, CDR1 is DFQATT, CDR2 SNEGSKA (reference sequence). Trimming removed 0 bases at V and 0 bases at J, with 12 bases between. This CDR3 reads CSARDGSGSSYEQYF. In DNA form, the CDR3 reads TGCAGTGCTAGAGATGGGAGCGGTTCCTCCTACGAGCAGTACTTC.

This clonotype was found a few times. The rearrangement links TRBV14 to TRBJ2-1; D is perhaps TRBD1 or TRBD2 (5 bases each). This CDR3 has 16 amino acids. Germline CDR1 SGHDN, CDR2 FVKESK. The germline V and J ends were trimmed by 3 bases and 4 bases, with 16 bases remaining between them. CDR3 region: CASSHLGDLVYNEQFF. The CDR3 DNA follows: TGTGCCAGCAGCCACCTGGGGGATCTTGTTTACAATGAGCAGTTCTTC. The full variable domain, with the rest looked up from reference TRBV14 and TRBJ2-1, is EAGVTQFPSHSVIEKGQTVTLRCDPISGHDNLYWYRRVMGKEIKFLLHFVKESKQDESGMPNNRFLAERTGGTYSTLKVQPAELEDSGVYFCASSHLGDLVYNEQFFGPGTRLTVL.

This clonotype was observed a few times. The genes are TRBV10-3 and TRBJ2-3, with D perhaps matching TRBD1 or TRBD2 (5 bases each). V shed 10 bases and J shed 2 bases, with 16 bases lying between them. The germline V gene encodes CDR1 ENHRY and CDR2 SYGVKD. This CDR3 has 14 residues. As DNA, the CDR3 is TGTGCCACCTCCCCGGGACCAAACACAGATACGCAGTATTTT. Its protein is CATSPGPNTDTQYF.

This clonotype was found many times. The rearrangement uses TRBV3-1 and TRBJ1-1, with 7 positions matching TRBD1. The CDR3 sequence is 11 residues long. V shed 6 bases, J shed 11 bases, and the junction held 6 bases outside the gene matches. Germline lookup yields CDR1 LGHDT and CDR2 YNNKEL (reference sequence). CDR3 bases: TGTGCCAGCAGTCGTGACAGGGCGGCTTTCTTT. Amino acid sequence: CASSRDRAAFF.

The rearrangement joins TRBV18 to TRBJ1-1; maybe TRBD1 (6 bases). The germline V and J ends were trimmed by 2 bases and 1 base, with 14 bases remaining between them. Germline assignment: CDR1 KGHSH and CDR2 LQKENI. The CDR3 spans 16 residues. CDR3 sequence reads: CASSPNGAGANTEAFF. The DNA for the CDR3 is TGTGCCAGCTCACCAAACGGGGCGGGGGCGAACACTGAAGCTTTCTTT.

This clonotype was seen a handful of times. The chain uses TRBV4-1 and TRBJ1-5; D not resolved. Trimming removed 1 base at V and 6 bases at J, with 13 bases between. The CDR3 has 15 residues. Germline CDR1 reads MGHRA; CDR2 reads YSYEKL. This CDR3 reads CASSQVKGRSQPQHF. The CDR3 bases are TGCGCCAGCAGCCAAGTAAAAGGACGGAGTCAGCCCCAGCATTTT.

Many counts were recorded for this clonotype. The chain carries TRBV7-9 and TRBJ2-3; 7 nucleotides match TRBD1. The V segment lost 1 base and the J segment 2 bases; nucleotides outside the gene matches: 3. Germline V lookup: CDR1 SEHNR, CDR2 FQNEAQ (reference sequence). The CDR3 consists of 15 residues. In DNA form, the CDR3 reads TGTGCCAGCAGCTTAGGACAGGGTTTCACAGATACGCAGTATTTT. Residues: CASSLGQGFTDTQYF. The whole variable domain, filled in from reference TRBV7-9 and TRBJ2-3, reads DTGVSQNPRHKITKRGQNVTFRCDPISEHNRLYWYRQTLGQGPEFLTYFQNEAQLEKSRLLSDRFSAERPKGSFSTLEIQRTEQGDSAMYLCASSLGQGFTDTQYFGPGTRLTVL.

On this clonotype: A much more abundant neighbour one base away suggests this may be a read error. J is TRBJ2-7 and V is TRBV28; weak D call: TRBD1 (5 bases). The germline gives CDR1 MDHEN, CDR2 SYDVKM. The CDR3 spans 14 residues. Trimming removed 7 bases at V and 6 bases at J, with 19 bases between. CDR3 DNA sequence: TGTGCCAGCACCCCTCAGGGTTCCCACTGCGAGCAGTACTTC. It yields the protein CASTPQGSHCEQYF.

This chain connects TRBV20-1 to TRBJ1-5; unclear D gene. CDR1 is DFQATT and CDR2 is SNEGSKA in the germline V gene (reference sequence). This CDR3 region has 13 residues. Trimming pared 3 bases from V and 6 bases from J, leaving 12 bases between. The CDR3 region has the DNA TGCAGTGCTAGGTGGCCAGGCGGTCAGCCCCAGCATTTT. Amino acids: CSARWPGGQPQHF.

In its sample, this clonotype was seen a few times. The chain recombines TRBV28 with TRBJ2-7; TRBD1 matches 8 bases. V lost 7 bases, J lost 5 bases, and 13 bases stayed unmatched. The germline V gene encodes CDR1 MDHEN and CDR2 SYDVKM. The CDR3 has 15 amino acids. The CDR3: CASTQLDRVADEQYF. The DNA for the CDR3 is TGTGCCAGCACCCAATTGGACAGGGTTGCCGACGAGCAGTACTTC.

This clonotype was seen a handful of times. J is TRBJ2-1 and V is TRBV12-3 or TRBV12-4; 10 bases map to TRBD1. After removal of 6 bases from V and 4 bases from J, the junction contained 24 bases not matched to a gene. The CDR3 spans 21 residues. The CDR3 protein is CASSPGTGAVQLEGQYNEQFF. The CDR3 DNA sequence: TGTGCCAGCAGCCCTGGGACAGGGGCCGTCCAACTGGAGGGGCAATACAATGAGCAGTTCTTC.

This rearrangement joins TRBV29-1 to TRBJ1-1, with D unclear. Germline loops: CDR1 SQVTM, CDR2 ANQGSEA. The ends were cut back, 4 bases at V and 7 bases at J, with 22 bases in the middle. The CDR3 consists of 15 residues. CDR3 sequence (DNA): TGCAGCGTTGCGCCTAAAAGGGCCTCAGGAGGTGAAGCTTTCTTT. It translates to CSVAPKRASGGEAFF.

This clonotype occurred many times. The CDR3 is CASSLETGSGQLFF. The CDR3 DNA reads as TGTGCCAGCAGCTTAGAGACCGGAAGCGGGCAACTGTTTTTT. The genes are TRBV7-9 and TRBJ1-4, with no clear D. The V end lost 1 base, the J end lost 12 bases, and 15 bases lay between the germline ends. This CDR3 is built from 14 residues. CDR1 and CDR2 (germline): SEHNR, FQNEAQ (reference sequence).

This clonotype was recorded at least ten times. The chain carries TRBV4-2 and TRBJ2-7; the match to TRBD2 covers 8 bases. Germline V gene sequence: CDR1 LGHNA, CDR2 YNFKEQ. J gave up 4 bases and V 0 bases, and 8 bases lay outside the gene matches. The CDR3 totals 16 residues. The CDR3 nucleotides read TGTGCCAGCAGCCAAGAATCACTAGCGGTATATTACGAGCAGTACTTC. Translation gives CASSQESLAVYYEQYF.

In this sample, this clonotype turned up many times. The chain is built from TRBV24-1 and TRBJ2-3, with D tentatively TRBD2 (6 bases). Trimming removed 5 bases at V and 2 bases at J, with 16 bases between. The CDR3 consists of 16 residues. From germline, CDR1 is KGHDR and CDR2 SFDVKD. CDR3 loop: CATSGDLATNTDTQYF. DNA for the CDR3: TGTGCCACCAGTGGAGACCTAGCGACGAACACAGATACGCAGTATTTT.

This clonotype has only a few counts. The chain employs TRBV10-3 and TRBJ2-3; a possible D gene is TRBD2 (7 bases). The V gene lost 0 bases and the J gene lost 8 bases, with 21 bases spanning the gap. The CDR3 spans 17 residues. Germline CDR1 reads ENHRY; CDR2 reads SYGVKD. The CDR3 DNA follows: TGTGCCATCAGTGAGTCATCTGGGGGGGCGATGGATGCTACGCAGTATTTT. Its translation is CAISESSGGAMDATQYF.

This clonotype was detected many times. The chain is built from TRBV6-1 and TRBJ1-1; the D is unclear. The germline V gene has CDR1 MNHNS and CDR2 SASEGT. Trimming stripped 7 bases from V and 3 bases from J, with 6 bases between. This CDR3 comprises 11 residues. The CDR3 sequence is CASTADTEAFF. The CDR3, as DNA: TGTGCCAGCACCGCGGACACTGAAGCTTTCTTT.

Concerning this clonotype: With a much larger clone just one base away, this may be a read error. This chain uses TRBV3-1 with TRBJ1-6; 7 bases agree with TRBD1. Germline trimming cut 3 bases from V and 15 bases from J; bases unmatched to any gene: 20. CDR1 is LGHDT and CDR2 is YNNKEL in the germline V gene (reference sequence). The length of the CDR3 is 17 residues. The CDR3 here is CASSHPWDRGSPFLLHF. The CDR3, as DNA: TGTGCCAGCAGCCACCCATGGGACAGAGGCTCCCCTTTTCTCCTCCACTTT.

The chain has TRBV19 and TRBJ1-4, with D perhaps matching TRBD1 (6 bases). Germline V gives CDR1 LNHDA, CDR2 SQIVND (reference sequence). CDR3 length: 13 amino acids. V lost 7 bases and J lost 5, with 11 bases in between. CDR3 amino acids: CASMYRENEKLFF. The DNA of the CDR3 is TGTGCCAGTATGTACAGGGAGAATGAAAAACTGTTTTTT.

The J gene is TRBJ2-7, the V gene TRBV10-3, with D maybe TRBD2 (5 bases). The CDR3 totals 13 residues. V lost 3 bases and J lost 4, with 10 bases in between. Germline CDR1 ENHRY, CDR2 SYGVKD. The CDR3 is CAISDSLGYEQYF. CDR3 bases: TGTGCCATCAGTGATTCACTAGGTTACGAGCAGTACTTC.

This clonotype appeared a few times. The V and J genes are TRBV12-3 or TRBV12-4 and TRBJ2-1; 9 nucleotides align to TRBD2. V was pared by 6 bases and J by 8 bases, with 5 bases of the junction left unmatched. This CDR3 is built from 13 residues. Written as DNA, the CDR3 is TGTGCCAGCAGCCGGACTAGCGTGGATGAGCAGTTCTTC. Translated, it gives CASSRTSVDEQFF.

V usage is TRBV7-8 and J usage is TRBJ2-3, with D unresolved. The CDR3 covers 13 residues. V shed 5 bases and J shed 3 bases, with 9 bases lying between them. Germline-derived CDR1 and CDR2 are SGHVS and FQNEAQ. CDR3 DNA sequence: TGTGCCAGCAGCCGCCTAAGAACAGATACGCAGTATTTT. Encoded protein: CASSRLRTDTQYF.

Notes on this clonotype: It may be a read error: a sequence one base away is much more abundant. CDR3 amino acids: CASSWASGGTDTQYF. CDR3 nucleotide sequence: TGTGCCAGCAGCTGGGCTAGCGGGGGCACAGATACGCAGTATTTT. The rearrangement links TRBV13 to TRBJ2-3; 9 nucleotides line up with TRBD2. The ends lost 4 bases at V and 1 base at J; junction bases unmatched: 3. Germline values: CDR1 PRHDT, CDR2 FYEKMQ (reference sequence). The CDR3 sequence is 15 residues long.

The V and J genes are TRBV19 and TRBJ2-7; TRBD2 matches at 10 bases. J gave up 3 bases and V 0 bases, and 11 bases lay outside the gene matches. The germline V gene has CDR1 LNHDA and CDR2 SQIVND (reference sequence). CDR3 length equals 18 residues. Here the CDR3 reads CASSIDWASGSRSYEQYF. In nucleotides, the CDR3 is TGTGCCAGTAGTATAGATTGGGCTAGCGGGAGCAGAAGCTACGAGCAGTACTTC.

This clonotype appeared many times. The rearrangement links TRBV5-1 to TRBJ2-7; 11 nucleotides line up with TRBD2. V was pared by 4 bases and J by 2 bases, with 2 bases of the junction left unmatched. The CDR3 runs to 14 residues. Germline CDR1 reads SGHRS; CDR2 reads YFSETQ. This chain's CDR3 is CASSPTSGAYEQYF. As DNA, the CDR3 is TGCGCCAGCAGCCCGACTAGCGGGGCCTACGAGCAGTACTTC.

The V and J genes are TRBV19 and TRBJ2-3, with 9 bases matching TRBD2. The ends lost 5 bases at V and 3 bases at J; junction bases unmatched: 9. The CDR3 runs 16 residues. The germline CDR1 and CDR2 sequences are LNHDA and SQIVND (reference sequence). CDR3: CASSGPSGELTDTQYF. CDR3 coding DNA: TGTGCCAGTAGTGGCCCTAGCGGGGAGTTAACAGATACGCAGTATTTT.

This clonotype was recorded at least ten times. The V gene is TRBV7-9, the J gene TRBJ2-6, with unresolved D. The CDR3 is made up of 15 amino acids. The V end was cut by 2 bases, the J end by 0 bases, with 5 bases between. Germline V gene sequence: CDR1 SEHNR, CDR2 FQNEAQ (reference sequence). The DNA for the CDR3 is TGTGCCAGCAGCTTATCGCTCTCTGGGGCCAACGTCCTGACTTTC. Its translation is CASSLSLSGANVLTF.

The table lists this clonotype with many counts. The CDR3 sequence is CASSLEEVLNYGYTF. The CDR3 DNA is TGTGCCAGCAGCTTAGAAGAGGTCCTCAACTATGGCTACACCTTC. V gene TRBV7-9 combines with J gene TRBJ1-2, with unresolved D. Trimming removed 1 base at V and 2 bases at J, with 11 bases between. The germline CDR1 and CDR2 sequences are SEHNR and FQNEAQ (reference sequence). CDR3 length: 15 amino acids.

This clonotype was picked up many times. The chain recombines TRBV3-1 with TRBJ2-7, with 7 bases lining up with TRBD1. The CDR3 is made up of 15 amino acids. The J segment lost 3 bases and the V segment lost 1 base, leaving 6 bases of the junction unmatched. Per germline, CDR1 LGHDT and CDR2 YNNKEL (reference sequence). For the CDR3, the DNA is TGTGCCAGCAGCCAAGGGACAGGAGGACGCTACGAGCAGTACTTC. Its protein is CASSQGTGGRYEQYF.

This clonotype occurred a few times. The V and J genes are TRBV6-6 and TRBJ1-2; D ambiguous. The CDR3 extends over 13 amino acids. Trimming stripped 2 bases from V and 0 bases from J, with 4 bases between. Germline V CDR1 and CDR2: MNHNY, SVGAGI (reference sequence). The CDR3 loop reads CASSYRANYGYTF. The CDR3 region has the DNA TGTGCCAGCAGTTACAGGGCTAACTATGGCTACACCTTC.